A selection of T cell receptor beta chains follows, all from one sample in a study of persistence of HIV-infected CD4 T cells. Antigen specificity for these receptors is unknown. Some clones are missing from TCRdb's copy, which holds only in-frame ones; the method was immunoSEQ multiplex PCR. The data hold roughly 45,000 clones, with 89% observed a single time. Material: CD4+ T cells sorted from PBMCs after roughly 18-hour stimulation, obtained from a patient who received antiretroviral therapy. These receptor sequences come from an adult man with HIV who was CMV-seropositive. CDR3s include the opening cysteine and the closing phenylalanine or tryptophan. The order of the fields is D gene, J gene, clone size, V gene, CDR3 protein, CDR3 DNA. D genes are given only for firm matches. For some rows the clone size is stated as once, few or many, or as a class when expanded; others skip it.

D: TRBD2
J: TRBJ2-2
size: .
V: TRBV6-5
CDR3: CASSYSAGGFSGELFF
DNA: TGTGCCAGCAGTTACTCGGCGGGGGGTTTCTCCGGGGAGCTGTTTTTT

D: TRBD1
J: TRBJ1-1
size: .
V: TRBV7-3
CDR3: CASSPGTGVGTEAFF
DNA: TGTGCCAGCAGCCCCGGGACAGGGGTGGGCACTGAAGCTTTCTTT

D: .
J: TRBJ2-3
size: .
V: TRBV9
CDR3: CASSSRSGGTDTQYF
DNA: TGTGCCAGCAGCTCACGCTCAGGGGGCACAGATACGCAGTATTTT

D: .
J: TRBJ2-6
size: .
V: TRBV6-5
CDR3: CASSYRGTGANVLTF
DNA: TGTGCCAGCAGTTACCGGGGGACTGGGGCCAACGTCCTGACTTTC

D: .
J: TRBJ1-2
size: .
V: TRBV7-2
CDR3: CASTPPGQGTRGYGYTF
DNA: TGTGCCAGCACCCCCCCCGGGCAGGGAACCCGTGGCTATGGCTACACCTTC

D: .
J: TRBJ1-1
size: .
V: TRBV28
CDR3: CASTLNAGSVPEAFF
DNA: TGTGCCAGCACCCTTAACGCGGGGAGCGTCCCTGAAGCTTTCTTT

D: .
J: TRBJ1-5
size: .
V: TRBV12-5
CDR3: CASGLANAGDQPQHF
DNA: TGTGCTAGTGGTTTGGCAAACGCAGGGGATCAGCCCCAGCATTTT

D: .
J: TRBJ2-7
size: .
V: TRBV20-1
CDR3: CSARGGHEQYF
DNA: TGCAGTGCTAGGGGGGGCCACGAGCAGTACTTC

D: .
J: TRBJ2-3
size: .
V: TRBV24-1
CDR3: CATSDETDTQYF
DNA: TGTGCCACCAGTGACGAGACAGATACGCAGTATTTT

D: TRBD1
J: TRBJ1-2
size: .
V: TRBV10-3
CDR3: CATYLGAGTGGSYGYTF
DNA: TGTGCCACCTACCTCGGGGCCGGGACAGGGGGAAGCTATGGCTACACCTTC

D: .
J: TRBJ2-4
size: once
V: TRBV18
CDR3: CASSPTNNRNFIQYF
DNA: TGTGCCAGCTCACCAACGAATAATAGGAATTTCATTCAGTACTTC

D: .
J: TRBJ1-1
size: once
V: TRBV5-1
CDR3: CASSLTQGTYEAFF
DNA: TGCGCCAGCAGCCTGACCCAGGGCACTTATGAAGCTTTCTTT

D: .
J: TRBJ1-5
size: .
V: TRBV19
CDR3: CASSISRAPQPQHF
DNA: TGTGCCAGTAGTATTTCCAGGGCACCTCAGCCCCAGCATTTT

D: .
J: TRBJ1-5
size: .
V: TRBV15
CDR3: CATSREAGATDQPQHF
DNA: TGTGCCACCAGCAGAGAAGCGGGAGCTACCGATCAGCCCCAGCATTTT

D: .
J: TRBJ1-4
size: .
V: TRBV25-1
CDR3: CASSISTGPTNEKLFF
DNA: TGTGCCAGCAGTATCTCTACAGGGCCCACTAATGAAAAACTGTTTTTT

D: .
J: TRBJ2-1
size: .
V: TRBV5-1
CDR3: CASSLVGTPENEQFF
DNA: TGCGCCAGCAGCTTGGTTGGGACACCGGAGAATGAGCAGTTCTTC

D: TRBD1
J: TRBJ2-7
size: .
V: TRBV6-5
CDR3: CASDPGTASSYEQYF
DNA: TGTGCCAGCGACCCCGGGACAGCTAGTTCCTACGAGCAGTACTTC

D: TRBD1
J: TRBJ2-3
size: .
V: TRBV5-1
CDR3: CASSLQGAGGTDTQYF
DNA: TGCGCCAGCAGCTTACAGGGGGCTGGGGGCACAGATACGCAGTATTTT

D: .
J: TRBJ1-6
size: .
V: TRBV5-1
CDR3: CASRWGTENSPLHF
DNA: TGCGCCAGCAGGTGGGGGACCGAGAATTCACCCCTCCACTTT

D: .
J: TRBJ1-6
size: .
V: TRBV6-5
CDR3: CASSSGRVSYNSPLHF
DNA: TGTGCCAGCAGTTCGGGTCGGGTCTCCTATAATTCACCCCTCCACTTT

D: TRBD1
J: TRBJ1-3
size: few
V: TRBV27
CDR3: CASSLSRTGALQGNTIYF
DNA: TGTGCCAGCAGTCTCTCCCGGACAGGGGCTCTGCAAGGAAACACCATATATTTT

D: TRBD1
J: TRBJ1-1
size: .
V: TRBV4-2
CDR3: CASSDRGQVTEAFF
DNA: TGTGCCAGCAGCGACAGGGGGCAGGTAACTGAAGCTTTCTTT

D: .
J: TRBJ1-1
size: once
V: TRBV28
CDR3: CASSLGAQRAEAFF
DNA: TGTGCCAGCAGTTTGGGGGCCCAGAGGGCTGAAGCTTTCTTT

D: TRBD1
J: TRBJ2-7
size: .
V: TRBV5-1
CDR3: CASSSYSSTGTGTYEQYF
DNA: TGCGCCAGCAGCTCCTACTCATCTACCGGGACAGGGACCTACGAGCAGTACTTC

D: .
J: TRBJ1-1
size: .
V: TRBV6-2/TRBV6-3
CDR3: CASSFSGRINTEAFF
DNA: TGTGCCAGCAGCTTTTCTGGCAGGATCAACACTGAAGCTTTCTTT

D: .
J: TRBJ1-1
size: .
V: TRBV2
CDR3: CASSGQRNTEAFF
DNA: TGTGCCAGCAGTGGACAGAGGAACACTGAAGCTTTCTTT

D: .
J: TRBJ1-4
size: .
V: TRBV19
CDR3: CASSIPRAQGEKLFF
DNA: TGTGCCAGTAGTATACCCCGGGCCCAGGGAGAAAAACTGTTTTTT

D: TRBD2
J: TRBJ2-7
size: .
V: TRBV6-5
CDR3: CASTSSGGASYEQYF
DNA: TGTGCCAGCACTTCCAGCGGGGGCGCTTCCTACGAGCAGTACTTC

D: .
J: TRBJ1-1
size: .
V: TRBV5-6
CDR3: CASSLRGAGQAFF
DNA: TGTGCCAGCAGCTTGCGGGGGGCCGGGCAAGCTTTCTTT